Sequencing of this T cell receptor (beta chain) was carried out in a study of blood T cell repertoires in COVID-19. Some clones are missing from TCRdb's copy, which holds only in-frame ones; the method was immunoSEQ multiplex PCR. The data hold about 320,000 clones, with roughly nine tenths observed a single time. After removal of 2 bases from V and 1 base from J, the junction contained 11 bases not matched to a gene. From germline, CDR1 is MNHEY and CDR2 SVGEGT. CDR3 length: 17 amino acids. The sequence was collected from a woman younger than 45 who had been exposed to COVID-19. Input material: PBMCs or T cells enriched from blood (not recorded which). This chain joins TRBV6-2 or TRBV6-3 and TRBJ2-7; 7 nucleotides line up with TRBD2. The CDR3 bases are TGTGCCAGCAGTTACGGCGCGGGAGAGGGCTTGTCCTACGAGCAGTACTTC. Translated, it gives CASSYGAGEGLSYEQYF.